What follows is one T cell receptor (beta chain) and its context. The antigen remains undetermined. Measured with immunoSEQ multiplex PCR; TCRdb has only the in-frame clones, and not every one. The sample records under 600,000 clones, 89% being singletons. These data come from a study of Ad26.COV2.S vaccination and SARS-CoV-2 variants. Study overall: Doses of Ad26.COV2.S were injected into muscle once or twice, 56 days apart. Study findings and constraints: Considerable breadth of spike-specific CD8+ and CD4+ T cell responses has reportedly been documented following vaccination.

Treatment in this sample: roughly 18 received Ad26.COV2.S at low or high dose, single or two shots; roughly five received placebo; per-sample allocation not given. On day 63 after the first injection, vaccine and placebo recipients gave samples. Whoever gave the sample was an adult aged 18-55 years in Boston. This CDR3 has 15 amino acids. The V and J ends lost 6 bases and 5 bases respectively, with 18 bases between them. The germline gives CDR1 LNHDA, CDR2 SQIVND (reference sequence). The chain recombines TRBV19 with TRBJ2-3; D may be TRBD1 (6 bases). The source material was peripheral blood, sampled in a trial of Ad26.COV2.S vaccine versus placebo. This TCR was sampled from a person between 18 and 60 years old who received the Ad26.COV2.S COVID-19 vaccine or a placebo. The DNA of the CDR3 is TGTGCCAGTAGCAACAGGGAAGGGGCGGGAGATACGCAGTATTTT. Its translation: CASSNREGAGDTQYF. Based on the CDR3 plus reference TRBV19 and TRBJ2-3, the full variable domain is DGGITQSPKYLFRKEGQNVTLSCEQNLNHDAMYWYRQDPGQGLRLIYYSQIVNDFQKGDIAEGYSVSREKKESFPLTVTSAQKNPTAFYLCASSNREGAGDTQYFGPGTRLTVL.